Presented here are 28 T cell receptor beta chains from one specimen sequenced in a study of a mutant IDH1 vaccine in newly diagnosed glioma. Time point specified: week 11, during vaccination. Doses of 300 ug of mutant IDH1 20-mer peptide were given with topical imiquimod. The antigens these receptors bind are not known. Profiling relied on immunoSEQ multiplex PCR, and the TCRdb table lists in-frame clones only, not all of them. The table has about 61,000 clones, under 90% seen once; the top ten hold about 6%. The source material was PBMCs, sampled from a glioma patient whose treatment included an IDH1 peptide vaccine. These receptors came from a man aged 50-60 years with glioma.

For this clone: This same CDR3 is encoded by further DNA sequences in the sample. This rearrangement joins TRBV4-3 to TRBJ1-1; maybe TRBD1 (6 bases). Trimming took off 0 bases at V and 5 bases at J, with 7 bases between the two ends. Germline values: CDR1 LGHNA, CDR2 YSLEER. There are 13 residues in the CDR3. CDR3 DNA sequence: TGCGCCAGCAGCCAAGACAGGGGAACTGAAGCTTTCTTT. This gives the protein CASSQDRGTEAFF.

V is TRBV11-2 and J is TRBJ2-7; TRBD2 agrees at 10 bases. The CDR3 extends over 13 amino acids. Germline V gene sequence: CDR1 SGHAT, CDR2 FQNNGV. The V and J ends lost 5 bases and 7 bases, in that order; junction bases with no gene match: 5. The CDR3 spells CASSMLAGDEQYF. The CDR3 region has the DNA TGTGCCAGCAGCATGCTAGCGGGAGATGAGCAGTACTTC.

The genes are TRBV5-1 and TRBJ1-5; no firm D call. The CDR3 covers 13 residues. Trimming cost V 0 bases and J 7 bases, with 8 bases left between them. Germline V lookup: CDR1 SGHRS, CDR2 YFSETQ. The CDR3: CASSLAGEQPQHF. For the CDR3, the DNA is TGCGCCAGCAGCTTGGCGGGAGAACAGCCCCAGCATTTT. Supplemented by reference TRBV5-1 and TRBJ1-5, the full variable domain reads KAGVTQTPRYLIKTRGQQVTLSCSPISGHRSVSWYQQTPGQGLQFLFEYFSETQRNKGNFPGRFSGRQFSNSRSEMNVSTLELGDSALYLCASSLAGEQPQHFGDGTRLSIL.

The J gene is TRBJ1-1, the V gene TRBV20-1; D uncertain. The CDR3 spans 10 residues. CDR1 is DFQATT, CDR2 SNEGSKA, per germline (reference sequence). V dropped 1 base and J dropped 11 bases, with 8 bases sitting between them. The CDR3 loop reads CSARGDSAFF. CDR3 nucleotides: TGCAGTGCTAGAGGCGACTCTGCTTTCTTT.

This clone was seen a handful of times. In DNA form, the CDR3 reads TGTGCCAGCAGCTCTACCTACGAGCAGTACTTC. Translated: CASSSTYEQYF. V gene TRBV7-8 combines with J gene TRBJ2-7, with D uncertain. Trimming stripped 4 bases from V and 2 bases from J, with 3 bases between. Germline loops: CDR1 SGHVS, CDR2 FQNEAQ. The CDR3 is 11 amino acids.

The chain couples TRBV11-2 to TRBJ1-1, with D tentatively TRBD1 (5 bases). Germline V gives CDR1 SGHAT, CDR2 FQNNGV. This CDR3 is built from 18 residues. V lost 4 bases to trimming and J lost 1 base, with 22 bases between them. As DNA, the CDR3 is TGTGCCAGCAGCTCAACTTTTCAATTCATTGGGGGGAACACTGAAGCTTTCTTT. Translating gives CASSSTFQFIGGNTEAFF.

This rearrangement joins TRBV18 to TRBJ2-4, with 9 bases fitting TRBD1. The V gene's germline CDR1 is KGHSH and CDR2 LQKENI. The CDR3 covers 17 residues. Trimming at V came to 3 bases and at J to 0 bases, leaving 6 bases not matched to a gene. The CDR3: CASSPVQGALAKNIQYF. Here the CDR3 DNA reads TGTGCCAGCTCACCCGTACAGGGGGCCTTAGCCAAAAACATTCAGTACTTC. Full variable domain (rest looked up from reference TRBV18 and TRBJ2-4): NAGVMQNPRHLVRRRGQEARLRCSPMKGHSHVYWYRQLPEEGLKFMVYLQKENIIDESGMPKERFSAEFPKEGPSILRIQQVVRGDSAAYFCASSPVQGALAKNIQYFGAGTRLSVL.

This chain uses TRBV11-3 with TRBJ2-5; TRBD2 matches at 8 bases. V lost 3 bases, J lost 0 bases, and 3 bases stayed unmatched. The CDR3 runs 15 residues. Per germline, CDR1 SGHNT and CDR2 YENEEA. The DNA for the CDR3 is TGTGCCAGCAGCTTGCGGGGGGACTACCAAGAGACCCAGTACTTC. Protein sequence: CASSLRGDYQETQYF.

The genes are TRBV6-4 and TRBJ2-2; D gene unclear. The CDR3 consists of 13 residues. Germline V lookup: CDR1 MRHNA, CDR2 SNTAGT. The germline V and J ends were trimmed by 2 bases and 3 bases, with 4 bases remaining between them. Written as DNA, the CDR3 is TGTGCCAGCAGTGACGACGACACCGGGGAGCTGTTTTTT. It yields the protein CASSDDDTGELFF.

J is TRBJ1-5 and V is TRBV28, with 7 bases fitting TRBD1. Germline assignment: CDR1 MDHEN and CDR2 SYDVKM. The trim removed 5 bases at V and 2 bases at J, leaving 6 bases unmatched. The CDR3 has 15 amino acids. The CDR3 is CASSPSGQGNQPQHF. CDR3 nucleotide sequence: TGTGCCAGCAGTCCAAGCGGACAGGGCAATCAGCCCCAGCATTTT.

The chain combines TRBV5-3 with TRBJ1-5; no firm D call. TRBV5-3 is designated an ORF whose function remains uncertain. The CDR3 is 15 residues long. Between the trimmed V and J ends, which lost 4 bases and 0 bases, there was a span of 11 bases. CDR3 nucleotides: TGTGCCAGAAGCGAACGGATTAATAGCAATCAGCCCCAGCATTTT. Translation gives CARSERINSNQPQHF.

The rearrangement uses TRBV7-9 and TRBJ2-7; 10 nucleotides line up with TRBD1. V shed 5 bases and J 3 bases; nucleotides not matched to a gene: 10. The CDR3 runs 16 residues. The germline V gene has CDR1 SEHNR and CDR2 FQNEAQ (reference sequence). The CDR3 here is CASSDRDRGRNYEQYF. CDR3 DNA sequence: TGTGCCAGCAGCGACCGGGACAGGGGACGCAACTACGAGCAGTACTTC.

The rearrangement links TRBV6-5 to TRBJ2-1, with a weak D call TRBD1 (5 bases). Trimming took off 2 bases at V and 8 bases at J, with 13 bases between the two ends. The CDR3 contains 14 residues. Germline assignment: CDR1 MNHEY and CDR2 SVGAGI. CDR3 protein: CASSYGAHQDEQFF. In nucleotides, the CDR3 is TGTGCCAGCAGTTACGGGGCCCATCAGGATGAGCAGTTCTTC.

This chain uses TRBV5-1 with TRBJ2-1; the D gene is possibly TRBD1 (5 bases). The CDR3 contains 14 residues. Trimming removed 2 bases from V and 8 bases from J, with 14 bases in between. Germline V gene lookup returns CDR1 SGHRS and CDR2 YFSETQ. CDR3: CASSFGPAGYEQFF. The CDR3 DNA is TGCGCCAGCAGCTTCGGGCCCGCAGGGTATGAGCAGTTCTTC.

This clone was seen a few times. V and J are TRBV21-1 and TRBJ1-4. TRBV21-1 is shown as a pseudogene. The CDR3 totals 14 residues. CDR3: CASTSRERIEKLFF. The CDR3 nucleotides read TGTGCCAGCACCAGCAGGGAGCGTATTGAAAAACTGTTTTTT.

Written as DNA, the CDR3 is TGTGCCAGCAGGAGGCCGGGGGCCGGGGAGCTGTTTTTT. Protein sequence: CASRRPGAGELFF. V is TRBV14 and J is TRBJ2-2, with a weak D call TRBD2 (6 bases). CDR1 and CDR2 (germline): SGHDN, FVKESK. V was shortened by 6 bases and J by 6 bases, with 11 bases between the two germline ends. The CDR3 runs to 13 residues. Filled out from reference TRBV14 and TRBJ2-2, the complete variable domain reads EAGVTQFPSHSVIEKGQTVTLRCDPISGHDNLYWYRRVMGKEIKFLLHFVKESKQDESGMPNNRFLAERTGGTYSTLKVQPAELEDSGVYFCASRRPGAGELFFGEGSRLTVL.

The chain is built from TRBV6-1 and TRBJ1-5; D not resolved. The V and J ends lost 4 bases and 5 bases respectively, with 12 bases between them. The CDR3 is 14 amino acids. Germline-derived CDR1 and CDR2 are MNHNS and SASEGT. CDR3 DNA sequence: TGTGCCAGCAGTGCTCTAGGGTATGATCAGCCCCAGCATTTT. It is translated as CASSALGYDQPQHF.

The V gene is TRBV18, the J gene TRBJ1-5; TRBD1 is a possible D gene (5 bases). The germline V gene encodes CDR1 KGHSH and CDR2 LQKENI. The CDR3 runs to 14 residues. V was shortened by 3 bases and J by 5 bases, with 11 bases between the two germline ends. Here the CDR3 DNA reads TGTGCCAGCTCACCTCCCGGGGGTGATCAGCCCCAGCATTTT. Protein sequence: CASSPPGGDQPQHF.

The CDR3 DNA follows: TGCGCCAGCAGCCAAGCGTCTGGGGGCACAAATGAGCAGTTCTTC. This translates into CASSQASGGTNEQFF. The J gene is TRBJ2-1, the V gene TRBV4-1; the D gene is possibly TRBD1 (6 bases). Per germline, CDR1 MGHRA and CDR2 YSYEKL. The V end was cut by 1 base, the J end by 7 bases, with 14 bases between. CDR3 length: 15 amino acids.

The CDR3 coding sequence is TGTGCCAGCAGTTTTCAACCTGGGGACACCATATATTTT. Translation: CASSFQPGDTIYF. The rearrangement links TRBV2 to TRBJ1-3; D is ambiguous. This CDR3 contains 13 residues. CDR1 is SNHLY, CDR2 FYNNEI, per germline. The ends were cut back, 5 bases at V and 8 bases at J, with 13 bases in the middle.

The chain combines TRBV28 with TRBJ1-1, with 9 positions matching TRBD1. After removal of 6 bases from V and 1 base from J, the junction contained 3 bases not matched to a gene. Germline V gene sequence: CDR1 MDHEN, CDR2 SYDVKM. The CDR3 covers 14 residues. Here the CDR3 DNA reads TGTGCCAGCAGGACAGGGGGAGCGAACACTGAAGCTTTCTTT. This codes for CASRTGGANTEAFF.

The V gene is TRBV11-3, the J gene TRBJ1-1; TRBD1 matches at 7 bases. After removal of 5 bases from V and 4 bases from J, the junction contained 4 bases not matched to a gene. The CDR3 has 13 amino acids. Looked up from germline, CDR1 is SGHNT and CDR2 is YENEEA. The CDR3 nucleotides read TGTGCCAGCAGCCCCCAGGGGGGCACTGAAGCTTTCTTT. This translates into CASSPQGGTEAFF.

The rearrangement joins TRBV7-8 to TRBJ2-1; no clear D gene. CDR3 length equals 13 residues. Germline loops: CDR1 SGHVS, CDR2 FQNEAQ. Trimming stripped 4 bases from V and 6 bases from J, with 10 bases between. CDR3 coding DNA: TGTGCCAGCAGCTCGACATTAGCCAATGAGCAGTTCTTC. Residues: CASSSTLANEQFF.

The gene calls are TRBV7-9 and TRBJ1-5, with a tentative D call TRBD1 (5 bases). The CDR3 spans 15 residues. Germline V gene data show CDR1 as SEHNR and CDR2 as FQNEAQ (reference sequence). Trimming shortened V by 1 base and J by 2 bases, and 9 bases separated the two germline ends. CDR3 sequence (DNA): TGTGCCAGCAGCTTAGGCGGGGGTGGCAATCAGCCCCAGCATTTT. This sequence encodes CASSLGGGGNQPQHF. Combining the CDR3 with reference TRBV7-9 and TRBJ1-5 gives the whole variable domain DTGVSQNPRHKITKRGQNVTFRCDPISEHNRLYWYRQTLGQGPEFLTYFQNEAQLEKSRLLSDRFSAERPKGSFSTLEIQRTEQGDSAMYLCASSLGGGGNQPQHFGDGTRLSIL.

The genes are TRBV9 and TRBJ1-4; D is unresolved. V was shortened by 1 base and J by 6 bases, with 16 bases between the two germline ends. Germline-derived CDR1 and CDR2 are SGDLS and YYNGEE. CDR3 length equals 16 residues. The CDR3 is CASSVCLPGPDEKLFF. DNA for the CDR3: TGTGCCAGCAGCGTATGCCTCCCCGGGCCCGATGAAAAACTGTTTTTT.

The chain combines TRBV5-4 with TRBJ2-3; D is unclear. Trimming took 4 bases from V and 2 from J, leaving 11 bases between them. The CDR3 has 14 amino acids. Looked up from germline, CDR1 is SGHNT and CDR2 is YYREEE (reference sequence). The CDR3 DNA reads TGTGCCAGCAGCCCGATTTTCAACACAGATACGCAGTATTTT. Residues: CASSPIFNTDTQYF.

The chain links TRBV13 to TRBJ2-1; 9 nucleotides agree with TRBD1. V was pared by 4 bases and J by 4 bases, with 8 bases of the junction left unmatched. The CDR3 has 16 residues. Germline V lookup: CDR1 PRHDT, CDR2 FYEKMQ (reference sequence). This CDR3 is CASSSLWGTGYNEQFF. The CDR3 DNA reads TGTGCCAGCAGCTCCCTCTGGGGGACAGGGTACAATGAGCAGTTCTTC.

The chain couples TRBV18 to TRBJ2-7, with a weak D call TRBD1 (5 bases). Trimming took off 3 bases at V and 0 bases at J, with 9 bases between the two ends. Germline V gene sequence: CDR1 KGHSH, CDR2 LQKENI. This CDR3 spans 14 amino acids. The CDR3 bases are TGTGCCAGCTCACCCTACAGGAGCTCCTACGAGCAGTACTTC. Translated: CASSPYRSSYEQYF.